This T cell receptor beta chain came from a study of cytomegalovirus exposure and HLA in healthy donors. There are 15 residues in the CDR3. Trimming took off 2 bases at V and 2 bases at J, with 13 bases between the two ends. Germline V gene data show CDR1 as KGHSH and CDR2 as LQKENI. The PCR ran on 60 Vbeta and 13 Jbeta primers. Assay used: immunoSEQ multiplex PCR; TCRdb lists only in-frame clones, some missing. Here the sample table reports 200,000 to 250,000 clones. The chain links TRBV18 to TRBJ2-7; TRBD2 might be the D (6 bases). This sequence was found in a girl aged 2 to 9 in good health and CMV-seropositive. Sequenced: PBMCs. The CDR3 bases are TGTGCCAGCTCACCATTGGAGGGTTCGGCCTACGAGCAGTACTTC. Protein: CASSPLEGSAYEQYF.